The clone carrying this TCR beta chain was detected once. Its antigen is still unknown. Method: immunoSEQ multiplex PCR; TCRdb's copy keeps in-frame clones and lacks some. The sample records approximately 100,000 clones, 86% being singletons. The data were obtained in a study of graft-versus-host responses after intestinal transplantation. For the study at large: Anti-thymocyte globulin induction preceded two to four years of tacrolimus and steroid maintenance in all recipients. Study conclusions and caveats: Among recipient marrow samples, GvH clones were found; some appeared first in ileum or blood. Subjects displaying graft-donor T cell macrochimerism possessed elevated graft-versus-host to host-versus-graft clonal ratios inside allografts. Early post-transplant HvG declines were associated with peak circulating GvH clone levels.

V lost 4 bases to trimming and J lost 5 bases; unmatched junction nucleotides: 6. This CDR3 is built from 15 residues. Germline V gives CDR1 SGDLS, CDR2 YYNGEE. The origin of this receptor is a human patient who received an intestinal transplant, so some T cells may come from the graft donor. Sequenced here: PBMCs, sampled 255 days after intestinal transplant. J is TRBJ2-2 and V is TRBV9; 9 bases line up with TRBD1. CDR3 sequence reads: CASSLLDRGTGELFF. In DNA form, the CDR3 reads TGTGCCAGCAGCCTTTTGGACAGGGGAACCGGGGAGCTGTTTTTT.